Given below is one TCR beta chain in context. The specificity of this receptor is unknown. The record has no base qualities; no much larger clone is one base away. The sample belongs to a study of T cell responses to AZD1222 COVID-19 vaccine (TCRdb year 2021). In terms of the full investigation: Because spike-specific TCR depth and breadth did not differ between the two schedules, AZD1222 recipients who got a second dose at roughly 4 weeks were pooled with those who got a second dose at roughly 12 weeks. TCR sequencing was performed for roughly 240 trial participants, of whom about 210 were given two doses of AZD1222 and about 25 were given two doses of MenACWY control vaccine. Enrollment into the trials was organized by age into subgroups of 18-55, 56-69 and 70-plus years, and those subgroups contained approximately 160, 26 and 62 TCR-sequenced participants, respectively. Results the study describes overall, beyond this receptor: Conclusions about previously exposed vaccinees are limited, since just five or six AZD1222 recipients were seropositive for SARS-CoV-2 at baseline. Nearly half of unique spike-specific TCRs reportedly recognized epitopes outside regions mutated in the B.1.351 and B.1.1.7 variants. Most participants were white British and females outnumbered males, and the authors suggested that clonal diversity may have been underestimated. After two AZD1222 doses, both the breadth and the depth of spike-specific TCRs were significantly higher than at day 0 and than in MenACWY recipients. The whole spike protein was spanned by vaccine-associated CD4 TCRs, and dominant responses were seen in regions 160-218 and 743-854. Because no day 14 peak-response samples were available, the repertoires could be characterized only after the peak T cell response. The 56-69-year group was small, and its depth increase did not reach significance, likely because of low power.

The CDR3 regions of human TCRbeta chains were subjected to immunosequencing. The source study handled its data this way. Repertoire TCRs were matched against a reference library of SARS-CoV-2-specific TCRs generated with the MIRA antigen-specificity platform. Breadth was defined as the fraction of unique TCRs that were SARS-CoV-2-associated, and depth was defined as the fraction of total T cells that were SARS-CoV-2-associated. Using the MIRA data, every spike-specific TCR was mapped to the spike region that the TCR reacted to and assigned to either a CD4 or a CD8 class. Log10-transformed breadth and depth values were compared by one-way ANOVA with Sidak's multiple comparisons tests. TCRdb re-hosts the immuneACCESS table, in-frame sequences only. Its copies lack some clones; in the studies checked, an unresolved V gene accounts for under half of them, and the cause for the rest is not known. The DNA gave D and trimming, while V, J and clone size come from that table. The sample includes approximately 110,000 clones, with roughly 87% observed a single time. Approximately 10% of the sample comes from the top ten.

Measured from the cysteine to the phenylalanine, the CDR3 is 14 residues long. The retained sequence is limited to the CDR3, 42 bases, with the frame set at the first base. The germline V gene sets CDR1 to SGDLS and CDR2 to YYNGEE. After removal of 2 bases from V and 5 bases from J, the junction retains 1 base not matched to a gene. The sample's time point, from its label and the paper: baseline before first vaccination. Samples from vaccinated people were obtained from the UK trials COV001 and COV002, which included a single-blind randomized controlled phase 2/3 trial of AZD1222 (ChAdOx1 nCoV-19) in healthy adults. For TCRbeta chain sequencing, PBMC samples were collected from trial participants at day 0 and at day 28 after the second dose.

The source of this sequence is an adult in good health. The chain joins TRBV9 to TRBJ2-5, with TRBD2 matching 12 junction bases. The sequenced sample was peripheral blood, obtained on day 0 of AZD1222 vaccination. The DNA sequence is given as TGTGCCAGCAGCGTCCTAGCGGGAGGGGAGACCCAGTACTTC. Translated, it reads CASSVLAGGETQYF.